The rows below give T cell receptor beta chains drawn from one sample of a study of blood T cell repertoires in COVID-19. Clones were read by immunoSEQ multiplex PCR, and TCRdb kept only the in-frame ones, dropping some. The data show over 85,000 clones, roughly 77% seen once. Material: peripheral blood. The origin of the receptors is a human donor in a cohort sampled during active COVID-19. The CDR3 runs from the conserved cysteine through the conserved F or W. The order of the fields is D gene, clone size, V gene, J gene, CDR3 length, CDR3 DNA, CDR3 protein. The D gene is left open where the match is weak. The size of a clone is reported for some rows only, either as once, few or many, or as a class for expanded clones.

d_gene: NA
abundance: once
v_gene: TRBV30
j_gene: TRBJ2-3
len: 13
CDR3nt: TGTGCCTGCTGGTCCCGTAGTTCAGATACGCAGTATTTT
CDR3aa: CACWSRSSDTQYF

d_gene: TRBD1
abundance: NA
v_gene: TRBV7-2
j_gene: TRBJ2-7
len: 16
CDR3nt: TGTGCCAGCAGCTTAAAGGGGACAGGGGGCTTCGACGAGCAGTACTTC
CDR3aa: CASSLKGTGGFDEQYF

d_gene: NA
abundance: NA
v_gene: TRBV11-1
j_gene: TRBJ2-1
len: 16
CDR3nt: TGTGCCAGCAGCTATACCCGACGGAGCTTGGTCAATGAGCAGTTCTTC
CDR3aa: CASSYTRRSLVNEQFF

d_gene: TRBD2
abundance: NA
v_gene: TRBV7-2
j_gene: TRBJ2-3
len: 13
CDR3nt: TGTGCCAGCAGCTTATCTAGCGGGGATACGCAGTATTTT
CDR3aa: CASSLSSGDTQYF

d_gene: NA
abundance: few
v_gene: TRBV29-1
j_gene: TRBJ2-7
len: 14
CDR3nt: TGCAGCGTGAAAGAGGCGGGGATCTCCTACGAGCAGTACTTC
CDR3aa: CSVKEAGISYEQYF

d_gene: TRBD1
abundance: NA
v_gene: TRBV5-1
j_gene: TRBJ2-5
len: 14
CDR3nt: TGCGCCAGCAGCTCACAGGGGGCCCAAGAGACCCAGTACTTC
CDR3aa: CASSSQGAQETQYF

d_gene: TRBD1
abundance: NA
v_gene: TRBV7-3
j_gene: TRBJ1-2
len: 15
CDR3nt: TGTGCCAGCAGCTTAACCGGACAGGGGGGGTATGGCTACACCTTC
CDR3aa: CASSLTGQGGYGYTF

d_gene: NA
abundance: NA
v_gene: TRBV28
j_gene: TRBJ2-2
len: 15
CDR3nt: TGTGCCAGCAGTCCCCCGGTGGGGCTTTCCGGGGAGCTGTTTTTT
CDR3aa: CASSPPVGLSGELFF

d_gene: NA
abundance: few
v_gene: TRBV4-1
j_gene: TRBJ2-1
len: 16
CDR3nt: TGCGCCAGCAGCCTACAACGAGGAAGCGGATACAATGAGCAGTTCTTC
CDR3aa: CASSLQRGSGYNEQFF

d_gene: TRBD1
abundance: NA
v_gene: TRBV5-1
j_gene: TRBJ2-7
len: 15
CDR3nt: TGCGCCAGCAGCGCCGGGACAGCCTACTCCTACGAGCAGTACTTC
CDR3aa: CASSAGTAYSYEQYF

d_gene: TRBD2
abundance: NA
v_gene: TRBV19
j_gene: TRBJ2-1
len: 21
CDR3nt: TGTGCCAGTAGTATAGATAGGCCGGGACTAGCGCCCGAGGGTGGCTACAATGAGCAGTTCTTC
CDR3aa: CASSIDRPGLAPEGGYNEQFF

d_gene: TRBD2
abundance: NA
v_gene: TRBV2
j_gene: TRBJ2-7
len: 15
CDR3nt: TGTGCCAGCAGGGAATCTAGCGGGAGCTTTTACGAGCAGTACTTC
CDR3aa: CASRESSGSFYEQYF

d_gene: NA
abundance: NA
v_gene: TRBV7-2
j_gene: TRBJ2-7
len: 13
CDR3nt: TGTGCCAGCAGCTTAGCGAGGGAAAGCGAGCAGTACTTC
CDR3aa: CASSLARESEQYF

d_gene: TRBD2
abundance: NA
v_gene: TRBV28
j_gene: TRBJ2-3
len: 19
CDR3nt: TGTGCCAGCAGTTTAATTCAGGTGGGACTAGCGGACTTCACAGATACGCAGTATTTT
CDR3aa: CASSLIQVGLADFTDTQYF

d_gene: TRBD1
abundance: NA
v_gene: TRBV19
j_gene: TRBJ2-1
len: 15
CDR3nt: TGTGCCAGTAGTGCATCGACAGGGGGCTACAATGAGCAGTTCTTC
CDR3aa: CASSASTGGYNEQFF